Shown below are 17 T cell receptor beta chains from a single sample sequenced in a study of cytomegalovirus exposure and HLA in healthy donors. This PCR relied on a set of 60 Vbeta primers and 13 Jbeta primers. The protocol was immunoSEQ multiplex PCR, while the TCRdb copy is restricted to in-frame clones and leaves out a portion. The sample shows approximately 170,000 clones, about 76% of them seen only once. The sequenced sample consisted of PBMCs. These receptors were obtained from a woman in her thirties or forties in good health and CMV-seropositive.

J is TRBJ1-2 and V is TRBV5-1; 10 positions agree with TRBD1. CDR3 length: 15 residues. Trimming at V came to 4 bases and at J to 0 bases, leaving 3 bases not matched to a gene. Germline loops: CDR1 SGHRS, CDR2 YFSETQ. The CDR3 DNA sequence: TGCGCCAGCAGCGGCGGGACAGGGGCTAACTATGGCTACACCTTC. Translated: CASSGGTGANYGYTF.

The chain is built from TRBV7-2 and TRBJ1-3, with D uncertain. The CDR3 consists of 16 residues. Per the germline V gene, CDR1 is SGHTA and CDR2 is FQGNSA. V shed 1 base and J shed 1 base, with 11 bases lying between them. The CDR3 sequence: CASSLVPAQSGNTIYF. The CDR3 DNA reads TGTGCCAGCAGCTTAGTTCCTGCCCAGTCTGGAAACACCATATATTTT. The entire variable domain, with the rest obtained from reference TRBV7-2 and TRBJ1-3, is as follows: GAGVSQSPSNKVTEKGKDVELRCDPISGHTALYWYRQSLGQGLEFLIYFQGNSAPDKSGLPSDRFSAERTGGSVSTLTIQRTQQEDSAVYLCASSLVPAQSGNTIYFGEGSWLTVV.

The chain recombines TRBV6-5 with TRBJ2-7; possibly TRBD1 for D (6 bases). The CDR3 spans 12 residues. Per the germline V gene, CDR1 is MNHEY and CDR2 is SVGAGI. V shed 7 bases and J shed 1 base, with 8 bases lying between them. CDR3 nucleotide sequence: TGTGCCAGCACGGACAGTTCCTACGAGCAGTACTTC. It yields the protein CASTDSSYEQYF.

This chain joins TRBV19 and TRBJ2-2; 7 bases line up with TRBD2. CDR3 length: 16 amino acids. V was clipped by 2 bases and J by 2 bases; unmatched bases: 5. Germline V gene sequence: CDR1 LNHDA, CDR2 SQIVND (reference sequence). CDR3 protein: CASSIWASGNTGELFF. CDR3 nucleotides: TGTGCCAGTAGTATATGGGCTAGCGGCAACACCGGGGAGCTGTTTTTT.

A note on this clone: A junction boundary mismatches the germline segment, possibly from a read error. This chain links TRBV7-9 with TRBJ1-4; 9 bases are a match to TRBD1. Per the germline V gene, CDR1 is SEHNR and CDR2 is FQNEAQ (reference sequence). The CDR3 sequence is 15 residues long. CDR3 loop: CSSSLLGQGKEKLFF. The CDR3 DNA reads TGTTCCAGCAGCTTACTGGGACAGGGAAAGGAAAAACTGTTTTTT.

The V call is TRBV7-2, the J call TRBJ2-4; possibly TRBD2 for D (5 bases). Germline CDR1 and CDR2: SGHTA and FQGNSA. This CDR3 spans 14 amino acids. The ends were cut back, 5 bases at V and 6 bases at J, with 14 bases in the middle. As DNA, the CDR3 is TGTGCCAGCAGCCCTGCTATCGGAGGAAACATTCAGTACTTC. Translated, it gives CASSPAIGGNIQYF.

The J gene is TRBJ2-5, the V gene TRBV6-1; 7 bases line up with TRBD1. J was trimmed by 5 bases and V by 5 bases; bases with no gene match: 5. Germline V CDR1 and CDR2: MNHNS, SASEGT. The CDR3 is 13 residues long. The CDR3 DNA follows: TGTGCCAGCAGTTCGACAGGGCTCGAGACCCAGTACTTC. Translated, it gives CASSSTGLETQYF.

This chain uses TRBV7-2 with TRBJ2-5; maybe TRBD2 (6 bases). The CDR3 loop spans 15 amino acids. V lost 0 bases and J 1 base, leaving 9 bases between the germline ends. CDR1 is SGHTA, CDR2 FQGNSA, per germline. This CDR3 is CASSLAGGTQETQYF. The CDR3 bases are TGTGCCAGCAGCTTAGCGGGGGGAACCCAAGAGACCCAGTACTTC.

This clone was seen a handful of times. The chain couples TRBV5-6 to TRBJ2-7; D perhaps matches TRBD2 (5 bases). The CDR3 spans 13 residues. V shed 2 bases and J shed 1 base, with 7 bases lying between them. Germline V CDR1 and CDR2: SGHDT, YYEEEE. CDR3 bases: TGTGCCAGCAGCTTCGGCGGGTCCTACGAGCAGTACTTC. Its protein is CASSFGGSYEQYF.

In DNA form, the CDR3 reads TGTGCCAGCAGTAGACAGGGCTATGGCTACACCTTC. Translating gives CASSRQGYGYTF. This sequence joins TRBV2 and TRBJ1-2; 7 nucleotides line up with TRBD1. Unmatched junction bases numbered 1, after V lost 5 bases and J lost 4 bases. CDR1 is SNHLY and CDR2 is FYNNEI in the germline V gene. The CDR3 runs 12 residues.

V is TRBV7-2 and J is TRBJ2-5, with D possibly being TRBD1 (5 bases). Germline V gives CDR1 SGHTA, CDR2 FQGNSA. This CDR3 comprises 15 residues. V dropped 5 bases and J dropped 1 base, with 14 bases sitting between them. The CDR3 bases are TGTGCCAGCAGCCCCAGACTGGGGCCCCAAGAGACCCAGTACTTC. Translating gives CASSPRLGPQETQYF.

This chain uses TRBV15 with TRBJ1-2; D possibly corresponds to TRBD1 (5 bases). Trimming pared 3 bases from V and 4 bases from J, leaving 9 bases between. Germline CDR1 LNHNV, CDR2 YYDKDF (reference sequence). The CDR3 totals 13 residues. The CDR3, as DNA: TGTGCCACCAGCAGGAATCAGGGCTATGGCTACACCTTC. It is translated as CATSRNQGYGYTF.

This clone turned up a few times. The V gene is TRBV18, the J gene TRBJ2-7; 9 positions agree with TRBD1. From germline, CDR1 is KGHSH and CDR2 LQKENI. CDR3 length: 15 residues. After removal of 3 bases from V and 5 bases from J, the junction contained 8 bases not matched to a gene. DNA for the CDR3: TGTGCCAGCTCACCCCGGGCGACAGGGGGGGACGAGCAGTACTTC. Amino acids: CASSPRATGGDEQYF. Looking up the rest from reference TRBV18 and TRBJ2-7 gives the full variable domain: NAGVMQNPRHLVRRRGQEARLRCSPMKGHSHVYWYRQLPEEGLKFMVYLQKENIIDESGMPKERFSAEFPKEGPSILRIQQVVRGDSAAYFCASSPRATGGDEQYFGPGTRLTVT.

The rearrangement joins TRBV6-5 to TRBJ2-2, with D unresolved. There are 13 residues in the CDR3. Deletions cut 2 bases from V and 9 bases from J, with 10 bases between. From germline, CDR1 is MNHEY and CDR2 SVGAGI. The CDR3 DNA reads TGTGCCAGCAGTTACGATGTAAGCAGGGAGCTGTTTTTT. Translation gives CASSYDVSRELFF.

The chain's CDR3 is CASSDPGTSGSFRPDTQYF. The CDR3 DNA reads TGTGCCAGCAGTGACCCCGGGACTAGCGGGAGCTTTAGACCAGATACGCAGTATTTT. This rearrangement joins TRBV6-1 to TRBJ2-3; 14 bases agree with TRBD2. The CDR3 loop spans 19 amino acids. V gave up 3 bases and J gave up 4 bases; unmatched junction bases: 12. The germline gives CDR1 MNHNS, CDR2 SASEGT.

The chain employs TRBV2 and TRBJ1-2, with 9 bases lining up with TRBD1. The CDR3 covers 14 residues. Germline lookup yields CDR1 SNHLY and CDR2 FYNNEI. Trimming took 7 bases from V and 7 from J; bases not matched to a gene: 10. CDR3 nucleotides: TGTGCCAGCACTATAGCACAGGGGGCGCGTGGCTACACCTTC. It encodes CASTIAQGARGYTF.

J is TRBJ1-1 and V is TRBV5-1; 7 bases agree with TRBD1. The junction had 5 bases not matched to a gene; V was cut back by 0 bases and J by 6 bases. Germline V gene lookup returns CDR1 SGHRS and CDR2 YFSETQ. This CDR3 comprises 14 residues. The CDR3 bases are TGCGCCAGCAGCTTGGGCCAGGGGGGTCCTGAAGCTTTCTTT. It encodes CASSLGQGGPEAFF.